This TCR beta chain was recorded in a study of T cell responses to AZD1222 COVID-19 vaccine. Study-level points and caveats: Among the donors, most were white British and more were female, and clonal diversity was possibly underestimated. Repertoires were collected only later (after the peak T cell response had occurred).

There are 13 residues in the CDR3. The germline V gene has CDR1 MNHEY and CDR2 SVGAGI. V was cut by 6 bases and J by 1 base, with 10 bases left in between. In the case of this clone: Its antigen is unknown.

The repertoire was sequenced with immunoSEQ multiplex PCR; TCRdb's copy has only in-frame clones and lacks some. The top ten hold approximately 5.4% of the sample, which has about 140,000 clones, roughly 89% seen once. The source material was peripheral blood, sampled on day 0 of AZD1222 vaccination. The sequence was obtained from an adult in good health. This chain links TRBV6-5 with TRBJ2-7; D unclear. In DNA form, the CDR3 reads TGTGCCAGCAGCCTCGGACGGTCCTACGAGCAGTACTTC. The encoded protein is CASSLGRSYEQYF.